This T cell receptor beta chain appears in the sequencing data of a study of T cells in Graves' hyperthyroidism and ophthalmopathy. Using RNA transcripts as the source, TCR beta CDR3 regions were amplified. The HTBI primer set was used in a first-round RT-PCR of the TCR CDR3. TCRdb analysed the multiplex PCR reads with MiXCR anew, one entry per CDR3 protein. The sample shows 370,000 or so distinct CDR3 sequences, around 14% of them seen only once. This clonotype was seen many times. Trimming removed 1 base at V and 5 bases at J, with 9 bases between. The V gene's germline CDR1 is LGHDT and CDR2 YNNKEL (reference sequence). This CDR3 spans 14 amino acids.

This TCR was recovered from a woman between 18 and 30 years old with Graves' hyperthyroidism that later progressed to Graves' ophthalmopathy. The sample was blood. The J gene is TRBJ2-1, the V gene TRBV3-1, with a weak D call TRBD2 (6 bases). CDR3 loop: CASSQVDYDNEQFF. CDR3 sequence (DNA): TGTGCCAGCAGCCAAGTGGACTATGACAATGAGCAGTTCTTC.